These 19 T cell receptor beta chains originate from one sample sequenced in a study. MiXCR was run by TCRdb on the RT-PCR reads, yielding one entry per CDR3 protein. Of about 680,000 distinct CDR3 sequences in the sample, 12% to 15% are singletons; the top ten hold about 3.6%. Sequenced sample: memory CD4+ T cells from blood. These receptors were taken from a female donor in good health, serving as a healthy control.

This clonotype occurred a few times. The junction shows a germline mismatch at one end, possibly a read error. V gene TRBV28 combines with J gene TRBJ2-7, with a possible D match to TRBD1 (6 bases). Germline-derived CDR1 and CDR2 are MDHEN and SYDVKM. CDR3 size: 14 residues. The CDR3 nucleotides are TGTGCCACCAGTTACGTGATGGGGGCGTTCGAGCAGTACTTC. Encoded protein: CATSYVMGAFEQYF.

The chain employs TRBV18 and TRBJ1-5; D uncertain. Germline V gene sequence: CDR1 KGHSH, CDR2 LQKENI. V was cut by 2 bases and J by 9 bases, with 11 bases left in between. This CDR3 is built from 13 residues. In DNA form, the CDR3 reads TGTGCCAGCTCACCAGGCGATCAGAGGCCCCAGCATTTT. Its protein product is CASSPGDQRPQHF.

This clonotype was found a few times. The chain uses TRBV7-2 and TRBJ2-3; D possibly corresponds to TRBD2 (6 bases). The CDR3 sequence is 14 residues long. Germline CDR1 reads SGHTA; CDR2 reads FQGNSA. Trimming took 2 bases from V and 7 from J, leaving 13 bases between them. Here the CDR3 DNA reads TGTGCCAGCAGCTTATTTGGCGGGGTCTATACGCAGTATTTT. It encodes CASSLFGGVYTQYF.

This clonotype was counted a few times. This sequence joins TRBV20-1 and TRBJ1-1; 7 bases map to TRBD1. The CDR3 is made up of 15 amino acids. CDR1 is DFQATT and CDR2 is SNEGSKA in the germline V gene (reference sequence). The CDR3 spells CSVTFPGQSNTEAFF. DNA for the CDR3: TGCAGCGTTACATTTCCGGGACAGTCGAACACTGAAGCTTTCTTT.

V is TRBV10-3 and J is TRBJ1-5; possible D gene TRBD1, 6 bases. Looked up from germline, CDR1 is ENHRY and CDR2 is SYGVKD. The CDR3 has 14 amino acids. V was cut by 3 bases and J by 3 bases, with 9 bases left in between. The CDR3: CAISEQGDNQPQHF. The CDR3 bases are TGTGCCATCAGTGAACAGGGAGACAATCAGCCCCAGCATTTT.

J is TRBJ2-5 and V is TRBV24-1; D perhaps matches TRBD2 (5 bases). Germline V CDR1 and CDR2: KGHDR, SFDVKD. CDR3 length equals 15 residues. V was trimmed by 4 bases and J by 2 bases, leaving 13 bases between them. CDR3 in amino acids: CATSDPESGQETQYF. The DNA of the CDR3 is TGTGCCACCAGTGACCCGGAAAGCGGACAAGAGACCCAGTACTTC.

The CDR3 region is CSARSPGIEFF. The CDR3 coding sequence is TGCAGTGCTAGATCCCCCGGTATTGAGTTCTTC. The chain links TRBV20-1 to TRBJ2-1; D remains ambiguous. Trimming shortened V by 2 bases and J by 14 bases, and 13 bases separated the two germline ends. The CDR3 totals 11 residues. CDR1 is DFQATT and CDR2 is SNEGSKA in the germline V gene (reference sequence).

This clonotype was picked up many times. This chain links TRBV7-2 with TRBJ2-1, with 9 bases matching TRBD1. The V gene end was trimmed by 5 bases and the J gene end by 6 bases; junction bases not matched to a gene: 8. The CDR3 is made up of 15 amino acids. Germline lookup yields CDR1 SGHTA and CDR2 FQGNSA. CDR3 bases: TGTGCCAGCAGCGCCGGGACAGGGTCCGTCAATGAGCAGTTCTTC. This encodes CASSAGTGSVNEQFF.

The genes are TRBV20-1 and TRBJ2-7, with TRBD1 matching 10 bases. V trimming: 2 bases; J trimming: 3 bases; junction bases outside the gene matches: 7. Germline V CDR1 and CDR2: DFQATT, SNEGSKA (reference sequence). This CDR3 contains 15 residues. DNA of the CDR3: TGCAGTGCTAGAACGGCGGGACAGGGGCTCTACGAGCAGTACTTC. Translation gives CSARTAGQGLYEQYF.

This clonotype has only a few counts. V gene TRBV27 combines with J gene TRBJ2-2; tentatively, D is TRBD2 (6 bases). CDR1 MNHEY and CDR2 SMNVEV come from the germline V gene (reference sequence). The CDR3 sequence is 15 residues long. The V gene lost 6 bases and the J gene lost 4 bases, with 15 bases spanning the gap. CDR3: CASRTVAAATGELFF. The CDR3 DNA sequence: TGTGCCAGCAGGACTGTAGCGGCGGCCACCGGGGAGCTGTTTTTT.

This clonotype appeared many times. The gene calls are TRBV12-3 or TRBV12-4 and TRBJ2-5; tentatively, D is TRBD1 or TRBD2 (6 bases each). The CDR3 is 16 amino acids. V was pared by 1 base and J by 2 bases, with 14 bases between. CDR3 sequence reads: CASSLGGGAGQETQYF. DNA for the CDR3: TGTGCCAGCAGTTTAGGTGGGGGCGCGGGGCAAGAGACCCAGTACTTC.

This clonotype was recorded a few times. The V and J genes are TRBV29-1 and TRBJ1-4, with unresolved D. This CDR3 spans 13 amino acids. Per germline, CDR1 SQVTM and CDR2 ANQGSEA. The ends were cut back, 1 base at V and 5 bases at J, with 8 bases in the middle. CDR3 loop: CSVEGTGNEKLFF. The CDR3 coding sequence is TGCAGCGTTGAAGGGACGGGGAATGAAAAACTGTTTTTT.

In this sample, this clonotype turned up many times. V gene TRBV6-1 combines with J gene TRBJ1-5, with D possibly matching TRBD1 (6 bases). V was cut by 2 bases and J by 7 bases, with 15 bases left in between. Germline V gene sequence: CDR1 MNHNS, CDR2 SASEGT. This CDR3 comprises 15 residues. As DNA, the CDR3 is TGTGCCAGCAGTGAATGGGGGCAAAGAACACAGCCCCAGCATTTT. This gives the protein CASSEWGQRTQPQHF.

Many counts were recorded for this clonotype. The chain links TRBV20-1 to TRBJ2-3, with D possibly TRBD2 on 6 matching bases. V lost 7 bases, J lost 5 bases, and 16 bases lay in between. The germline V gene encodes CDR1 DFQATT and CDR2 SNEGSKA (reference sequence). This CDR3 comprises 13 residues. The CDR3 reads CSETGVGQDTQYF. Here the CDR3 DNA reads TGCAGTGAGACGGGAGTCGGCCAAGATACGCAGTATTTT.

This chain connects TRBV19 to TRBJ1-5; D perhaps matches TRBD1 (5 bases). The V gene lost 7 bases and the J gene lost 7 bases, with 20 bases spanning the gap. Germline CDR1 and CDR2: LNHDA and SQIVND (reference sequence). The CDR3 runs 15 residues. The CDR3 is CASTPTGRDHQPQHF. The CDR3 nucleotides read TGTGCCAGTACCCCCACCGGGAGGGACCACCAGCCCCAGCATTTT.

This clonotype was observed at least ten times. V usage is TRBV4-1 and J usage is TRBJ2-3, with unresolved D. The V and J ends lost 0 bases and 5 bases respectively, with 3 bases between them. This CDR3 spans 12 amino acids. Germline V gives CDR1 MGHRA, CDR2 YSYEKL. CDR3 sequence: CASSQDRDTQYF. The DNA of the CDR3 is TGCGCCAGCAGCCAAGATAGAGATACGCAGTATTTT.

This clonotype was counted a few times. The V call is TRBV9, the J call TRBJ2-1, with 8 bases that match TRBD1. The germline V gene has CDR1 SGDLS and CDR2 YYNGEE. Trimming cost V 3 bases and J 1 base; bases outside gene matches: 6. The CDR3 is 16 amino acids. The CDR3 region is CASSAAGGVSYNEQFF. Here the CDR3 DNA reads TGTGCCAGCAGCGCCGCAGGGGGCGTTTCCTACAATGAGCAGTTCTTC.

This chain uses TRBV4-2 with TRBJ2-3; perhaps TRBD2 as D (6 bases). This CDR3 is built from 16 residues. Trimming left V 4 bases short and J 2 bases short, with 16 bases between. Looked up from germline, CDR1 is LGHNA and CDR2 is YNFKEQ. The CDR3 loop is CASSPRTGSDTDTQYF. CDR3 sequence (DNA): TGTGCCAGCAGCCCTCGTACCGGGAGTGACACAGATACGCAGTATTTT.

The gene calls are TRBV7-2 and TRBJ2-1; TRBD2 agrees at 12 bases. V gave up 6 bases and J gave up 10 bases; unmatched junction bases: 10. This CDR3 comprises 15 residues. In germline, CDR1 is SGHTA, CDR2 FQGNSA. Here the CDR3 reads CASRKGLAGGLEQFF. In DNA form, the CDR3 reads TGTGCCAGCAGAAAAGGGCTAGCGGGAGGGCTGGAGCAGTTCTTC.